A selection of T cell receptor beta chains follows, all from one sample in a study of CD8 T cells in ankylosing spondylitis. TCRdb ran MiXCR on the 5' RACE reads and lists one entry per CDR3 protein. The data contain around 27,000 distinct CDR3 sequences, less than 3% of them seen just once; the ten biggest clones take up 6.5% to 9.5%. The sequenced sample was blood, either unsorted or a sorted T cell fraction (not recorded which). The receptors stem from a female donor with ankylosing spondylitis or in good health (not recorded which). The CDR3 runs from the conserved cysteine through the conserved F or W. Fields, in order: J gene, clone size, D gene, V gene, CDR3 protein, CDR3 DNA. The D gene is left open where the match is weak. Size is omitted from some rows. Given values are once, few, many or a class for expanded clones.

TRBJ2-5	many	TRBD1	TRBV9	CASSVGVGTGREETQYF	TGTGCCAGCAGCGTAGGGGTCGGGACAGGCCGAGAAGAGACCCAGTACTTC
TRBJ2-7	many	.	TRBV9	CASSVDDSGEGYEQYF	TGTGCCAGCAGCGTTGATGATAGCGGAGAGGGGTACGAGCAGTACTTC
TRBJ2-2	many	TRBD2	TRBV9	CASSVSTSGGAPGELFF	TGTGCCAGCAGCGTATCAACTAGCGGGGGGGCTCCCGGGGAGCTGTTTTTT
TRBJ2-1	medium-sized	.	TRBV9	CASSVVRLSSYNEQFF	TGTGCCAGCAGCGTAGTCCGCTTAAGCTCCTACAATGAGCAGTTCTTC
TRBJ2-5	many	TRBD1	TRBV9	CASSARQGLQETQYF	TGTGCCAGCAGCGCCCGACAGGGCCTGCAAGAGACCCAGTACTTC
TRBJ2-5	.	.	TRBV9	CASSVGGAVETQYF	TGTGCCAGCAGCGTAGGAGGAGCGGTCGAGACCCAGTACTTC
TRBJ2-1	many	TRBD1	TRBV9	CASSRLGQGALEQFF	TGTGCCAGCAGCAGGCTAGGACAGGGGGCCCTTGAGCAGTTCTTC
TRBJ2-7	many	.	TRBV9	CASSVDWGPFYEQYF	TGTGCCAGCAGCGTAGACTGGGGACCTTTCTACGAGCAGTACTTC
TRBJ1-5	.	.	TRBV9	CASSVGPGSNQPQHF	TGTGCCAGCAGCGTAGGGCCCGGATCAAATCAGCCCCAGCATTTT
TRBJ2-5	many	TRBD2	TRBV9	CASSTSSGLAEKETQYF	TGTGCCAGCAGCACAAGCTCGGGACTAGCGGAAAAAGAGACCCAGTACTTC
TRBJ2-3	many	TRBD2	TRBV9	CASSALGRGGTDTQYF	TGTGCCAGCAGCGCCCTGGGTCGCGGGGGGACAGATACGCAGTATTTT
TRBJ2-3	many	.	TRBV9	CASSTREGDTQYF	TGTGCCAGCAGCACCCGAGAGGGAGATACGCAGTATTTT
TRBJ2-7	many	TRBD2	TRBV9	CASSVGTSNSYEQYF	TGTGCCAGCAGCGTTGGGACTAGCAACTCCTACGAGCAGTACTTC
TRBJ2-7	many	TRBD2	TRBV9	CASSGGTSGGNEQYF	TGTGCCAGCAGCGGAGGGACTAGCGGGGGAAACGAGCAGTACTTC
TRBJ2-1	many	.	TRBV9	CASSLLVGPYNEQFF	TGTGCCAGCAGCCTCCTCGTGGGGCCCTACAATGAGCAGTTCTTC
TRBJ2-1	large	.	TRBV9	CASSNQGSAVPFF	TGTGCCAGCAGCAATCAGGGATCGGCAGTCCCGTTCTTC
TRBJ1-2	many	TRBD1	TRBV9	CASSGADRVKQALTFGGYTF	TGTGCCAGCAGCGGAGCCGACAGGGTGAAGCAGGCCCTGACTTTTGGTGGCTACACCTTC
TRBJ2-7	many	.	TRBV9	CASSVGFSTYEQYF	TGTGCCAGCAGCGTTGGCTTTTCGACCTACGAGCAGTACTTC
TRBJ2-3	many	TRBD2	TRBV9	CASSPWGRGGLADTQYF	TGTGCCAGCAGCCCATGGGGGCGGGGGGGCCTTGCAGATACGCAGTATTTT
TRBJ1-2	many	TRBD1	TRBV9	CASSPDRGSYTF	TGTGCCAGCAGCCCCGACAGGGGAAGCTACACCTTC
TRBJ1-5	many	.	TRBV9	CASSVEAGGIGSNQPQHF	TGTGCCAGCAGCGTAGAGGCCGGGGGAATAGGCAGCAATCAGCCCCAGCATTTT
TRBJ2-1	many	.	TRBV9	CASSVAGNQPDEQFF	TGTGCCAGCAGCGTAGCAGGGAATCAGCCCGATGAGCAGTTCTTC
TRBJ1-1	many	.	TRBV5-1	CASSFWNTEAFF	TGCGCCAGCAGCTTCTGGAACACTGAAGCTTTCTTT
TRBJ2-1	many	TRBD2	TRBV9	CASSPRLADRNEQFF	TGTGCCAGCAGCCCTAGACTAGCAGATCGGAATGAGCAGTTCTTC
TRBJ2-3	many	.	TRBV9	CASSSKGRGLDTQYF	TGTGCCAGCAGCTCTAAGGGAAGGGGATTGGATACGCAGTATTTT
TRBJ2-3	medium-sized	.	TRBV9	CASSVAPGGTDTQYF	TGTGCCAGCAGCGTAGCCCCCGGGGGCACAGATACGCAGTATTTT
TRBJ2-2	many	.	TRBV9	CASNVGADTGELFF	TGTGCCAGCAATGTTGGAGCGGACACCGGGGAGCTGTTTTTT
TRBJ2-1	many	TRBD1	TRBV9	CASSALSTGSTYNEQFF	TGTGCCAGCAGCGCCCTTTCGACAGGGTCTACCTACAATGAGCAGTTCTTC
TRBJ1-2	many	TRBD1	TRBV9	CASSVGGTGKRDYGYTF	TGTGCCAGCAGCGTAGGAGGGACAGGGAAACGCGACTATGGCTACACCTTC
TRBJ1-2	many	.	TRBV9	CASSATHSGIYGYTF	TGTGCCAGCAGCGCAACCCATTCAGGGATCTATGGCTACACCTTC
TRBJ1-2	many	.	TRBV9	CASSPQSRELYGYTF	TGTGCCAGCAGCCCTCAGAGCAGGGAACTCTATGGCTACACCTTC
TRBJ2-2	many	TRBD2	TRBV9	CASSKTGLAANGELFF	TGTGCCAGCAGTAAAACGGGGCTAGCGGCTAACGGGGAGCTGTTTTTT
TRBJ1-2	many	.	TRBV9	CASSVEVGDYGYTF	TGTGCCAGCAGCGTAGAGGTGGGTGACTATGGCTACACCTTC
TRBJ1-2	many	.	TRBV9	CASSPLGGHGYTF	TGTGCCAGCAGCCCACTTGGGGGACATGGCTACACCTTC
TRBJ2-3	many	.	TRBV9	CASSFLPRGTDTQYF	TGTGCCAGCAGCTTCTTACCTAGGGGCACAGATACGCAGTATTTT
TRBJ2-7	many	TRBD2	TRBV9	CASSVGEGPYEQYF	TGTGCCAGCAGCGTAGGGGAGGGCCCCTACGAGCAGTACTTC
TRBJ2-1	many	TRBD2	TRBV9	CASSTSGGAGNEQFF	TGTGCCAGCAGCACAAGCGGGGGGGCAGGGAATGAGCAGTTCTTC
TRBJ2-1	many	.	TRBV9	CASSSTGTDYNEQFF	TGTGCCAGCAGCTCCACCGGGACGGACTACAATGAGCAGTTCTTC
TRBJ1-3	many	.	TRBV9	CASSVGPPTTGDGNTIYF	TGTGCCAGCAGCGTAGGGCCCCCGACGACAGGTGACGGAAACACCATATATTTT
TRBJ2-7	many	.	TRBV9	CASSVVGTSYEQYF	TGTGCCAGCAGCGTAGTGGGGACCTCCTACGAGCAGTACTTC
TRBJ2-7	many	.	TRBV10-1	CASKIPQGRSYEQYF	TGCGCCAGCAAAATCCCCCAGGGTAGGAGCTACGAGCAGTACTTC
TRBJ1-1	many	.	TRBV9	CASSPWTQGNTEAFF	TGTGCCAGCAGCCCTTGGACCCAGGGAAACACTGAAGCTTTCTTT
TRBJ2-1	few	.	TRBV11-2	CASSSSGGGGDEQFF	TGTGCCAGCAGCTCATCAGGGGGTGGAGGGGATGAGCAGTTCTTC
TRBJ1-6	.	.	TRBV9	CASSVSPGEYNSPLHF	TGTGCCAGCAGCGTATCCCCGGGGGAGTATAATTCACCCCTCCACTTT
TRBJ2-2	many	.	TRBV9	CASSVVSGLGSSGELFF	TGTGCCAGCAGCGTAGTCTCTGGGTTGGGTAGCTCCGGGGAGCTGTTTTTT
TRBJ2-3	many	TRBD1	TRBV9	CASSPTTAGDRDTQYF	TGTGCCAGCAGCCCGACGACGGCAGGGGACAGGGATACGCAGTATTTT
TRBJ2-2	many	.	TRBV9	CASSVDPGAASTGELFF	TGTGCCAGCAGCGTAGACCCAGGGGCCGCATCCACCGGGGAGCTGTTTTTT
TRBJ1-2	medium-sized	.	TRBV9	CASSVGGAGGNYGYTF	TGTGCCAGCAGCGTAGGGGGCGCAGGAGGTAACTATGGCTACACCTTC
TRBJ2-3	many	TRBD2	TRBV9	CASSVAGLNTDTQYF	TGTGCCAGCAGCGTAGCGGGACTAAACACAGATACGCAGTATTTT
TRBJ2-2	many	.	TRBV9	CASSAQGDVGTGELFF	TGTGCCAGCAGCGCCCAAGGAGATGTAGGCACCGGGGAGCTGTTTTTT
TRBJ2-5	many	.	TRBV9	CASSVAGGQQETQYF	TGTGCCAGCAGCGTAGCTGGAGGGCAACAAGAGACCCAGTACTTC
TRBJ2-3	many	TRBD1	TRBV9	CASSVEGTGRTDTQYF	TGTGCCAGCAGCGTAGAGGGGACAGGGCGGACAGATACGCAGTATTTT
TRBJ2-2	many	TRBD2	TRBV9	CASSVLPGGPNTGELFF	TGTGCCAGCAGCGTACTTCCGGGGGGGCCGAACACCGGGGAGCTGTTTTTT
TRBJ2-5	many	.	TRBV9	CASSLQGTYEGTQYF	TGTGCCAGCAGCCTCCAGGGTACCTACGAAGGGACCCAGTACTTC
TRBJ2-5	many	.	TRBV9	CASSVDHGGLRGETQYF	TGTGCCAGCAGCGTAGATCACGGTGGACTTCGGGGAGAGACCCAGTACTTC
TRBJ1-3	many	.	TRBV9	CASSATGTSTPGNTIYF	TGTGCCAGCAGCGCGACCGGGACATCAACTCCTGGAAACACCATATATTTT
TRBJ2-7	many	TRBD2	TRBV9	CASSVTGGGAVGEQYF	TGTGCCAGCAGCGTAACCGGGGGGGGCGCAGTAGGCGAGCAGTACTTC
TRBJ2-7	many	TRBD1	TRBV9	CASSRTEGQGLYEQYF	TGTGCCAGCAGCAGAACAGAAGGACAGGGGCTTTACGAGCAGTACTTC
TRBJ2-5	many	.	TRBV9	CASSANYIKETQYF	TGTGCCAGCAGCGCGAATTACATAAAAGAGACCCAGTACTTC
TRBJ2-1	many	TRBD2	TRBV9	CASSALTSGAYNEQFF	TGTGCCAGCAGCGCATTGACTAGCGGAGCTTACAATGAGCAGTTCTTC